A single sample gave rise to the 32 T cell receptor beta chains below, sequenced in a study of shared clonotypes between healthy human individuals. It was CD45RO-negative cells, positively selected for CCR7, that made up naive CD8 cells, with terminally differentiated effector memory CD45RA+ cells excluded. The repertoire was sequenced with immunoSEQ multiplex PCR; TCRdb's copy has only in-frame clones and lacks some. This sample has about 580,000 clones, with roughly 98% found just once. Sequenced material: naive CD8+ T cells sorted from blood. These receptors originate from a man aged 25-45 years in good health.

This clone was seen just once. V gene TRBV7-6 combines with J gene TRBJ2-7; 10 positions match TRBD2. This CDR3 contains 15 residues. Per the germline V gene, CDR1 is SGHVS and CDR2 is FNYEAQ. The ends lost 5 bases at V and 6 bases at J; junction bases unmatched: 10. The CDR3 DNA is TGTGCCAGCAGCGGAACCGGGACTAGCGTCGTCGAGCAGTACTTC. Its translation: CASSGTGTSVVEQYF.

The gene calls are TRBV7-9 and TRBJ2-5; D remains ambiguous. Trimming removed 3 bases at V and 5 bases at J, with 16 bases between. The CDR3 has 15 residues. The germline V gene encodes CDR1 SEHNR and CDR2 FQNEAQ (reference sequence). CDR3 coding DNA: TGTGCCAGCAGCTTCACAAGCAGTCTGGTCGAGACCCAGTACTTC. Its translation is CASSFTSSLVETQYF.

The chain is built from TRBV25-1 and TRBJ1-4, with D uncertain. The germline V gene has CDR1 MGHDK and CDR2 SYGVNS. V was clipped by 5 bases and J by 0 bases, with 7 bases between them. The CDR3 loop spans 14 amino acids. The CDR3 DNA sequence: TGTGCCAGCAGTCTTACTTCAACTAATGAAAAACTGTTTTTT. Protein product: CASSLTSTNEKLFF.

This clone was detected only once. The rearrangement uses TRBV29-1 and TRBJ2-1; 9 bases match TRBD2. Germline V lookup: CDR1 SQVTM, CDR2 ANQGSEA. The V gene end was trimmed by 7 bases and the J gene end by 2 bases; junction bases not matched to a gene: 6. The CDR3 sequence is 14 residues long. CDR3 DNA sequence: TGCAGCGGAGTAGCGGGAGATACCTACAATGAGCAGTTCTTC. Translation gives CSGVAGDTYNEQFF.

The chain couples TRBV27 to TRBJ2-1; 12 bases align to TRBD2. The junction had 7 bases not matched to a gene; V was cut back by 2 bases and J by 8 bases. The CDR3 has 16 residues. Germline assignment: CDR1 MNHEY and CDR2 SMNVEV (reference sequence). Written as DNA, the CDR3 is TGTGCCAGCAGTTTACCGCTAGCGGGAGGGCTAGATGAGCAGTTCTTC. Protein sequence: CASSLPLAGGLDEQFF.

V gene TRBV28 combines with J gene TRBJ2-1, with D perhaps TRBD2 (5 bases). The V gene's germline CDR1 is MDHEN and CDR2 SYDVKM. CDR3 length equals 15 residues. Trimming stripped 3 bases from V and 5 bases from J, with 14 bases between. The CDR3 spells CASSFLVEADNEQFF. CDR3 nucleotide sequence: TGTGCCAGCAGTTTTCTGGTGGAGGCGGACAATGAGCAGTTCTTC.

The CDR3 nucleotides are TGTGCCAGCAGCTTAGGCGGGACGACCTACGAGCAGTACTTC. As protein: CASSLGGTTYEQYF. V gene TRBV7-6 combines with J gene TRBJ2-7, with D possibly TRBD2 on 6 matching bases. The CDR3 has 14 residues. Trimming stripped 1 base from V and 2 bases from J, with 9 bases between. CDR1 and CDR2 (germline): SGHVS, FNYEAQ.

The chain uses TRBV11-3 and TRBJ2-3; no definite D call. The V gene lost 5 bases and the J gene lost 6 bases, with 12 bases spanning the gap. The CDR3 contains 13 residues. Germline values: CDR1 SGHNT, CDR2 YENEEA. The DNA for the CDR3 is TGTGCCAGCAGCGATACCCCGGCGGATACGCAGTATTTT. It encodes CASSDTPADTQYF. Filled out from reference TRBV11-3 and TRBJ2-3, the complete variable domain reads EAGVVQSPRYKIIEKKQPVAFWCNPISGHNTLYWYLQNLGQGPELLIRYENEEAVDDSQLPKDRFSAERLKGVDSTLKIQPAELGDSAVYLCASSDTPADTQYFGPGTRLTVL.

The chain carries TRBV9 and TRBJ2-3, with D perhaps TRBD2 (5 bases). Deletions cut 0 bases from V and 2 bases from J, with 10 bases between. This CDR3 is 15 amino acids long. CDR1 is SGDLS and CDR2 is YYNGEE in the germline V gene. CDR3 loop: CASSVGMGVTDTQYF. The DNA for the CDR3 is TGTGCCAGCAGCGTAGGAATGGGAGTCACAGATACGCAGTATTTT.

This rearrangement joins TRBV29-1 to TRBJ2-5; D is tentatively TRBD1 or TRBD2 (5 bases each). The length of the CDR3 is 15 residues. CDR1 is SQVTM, CDR2 ANQGSEA, per germline. Trimming took 2 bases from V and 4 from J, leaving 17 bases between them. The CDR3 region is CSVEPVWGSVETQYF. DNA of the CDR3: TGCAGCGTTGAACCTGTCTGGGGGAGCGTAGAGACCCAGTACTTC.

The chain is built from TRBV11-2 and TRBJ1-4; TRBD1 matches 8 bases. In germline, CDR1 is SGHAT, CDR2 FQNNGV. The CDR3 is 15 amino acids. J was trimmed by 4 bases and V by 1 base; bases with no gene match: 2. The CDR3 sequence: CASSLGTGINEKLFF. The CDR3 nucleotides are TGTGCCAGCAGCTTAGGGACAGGGATTAATGAAAAACTGTTTTTT.

This clone has only one observation. The chain has TRBV6-1 and TRBJ1-1, with D tentatively TRBD1 (6 bases). V was cut by 1 base and J by 5 bases, with 11 bases left in between. The CDR3 loop spans 14 amino acids. Germline lookup yields CDR1 MNHNS and CDR2 SASEGT. CDR3 region: CASSEDSTGTEAFF. The CDR3 DNA is TGTGCCAGCAGTGAAGATAGTACAGGGACTGAAGCTTTCTTT.

The V and J genes are TRBV4-1 and TRBJ1-1; D is uncertain. In germline, CDR1 is MGHRA, CDR2 YSYEKL. The CDR3 runs to 15 residues. Trimming cost V 0 bases and J 7 bases, with 15 bases left between them. The CDR3, as DNA: TGCGCCAGCAGCCAAGATCCGGGAGGGAATGGTGAAGCTTTCTTT. Translating gives CASSQDPGGNGEAFF.

The V gene is TRBV5-4, the J gene TRBJ2-7; D gene unclear. The V end lost 4 bases, the J end lost 0 bases, and 8 bases lay between the germline ends. The CDR3 has 13 amino acids. Germline CDR1 SGHNT, CDR2 YYREEE (reference sequence). As DNA, the CDR3 is TGTGCCAGCAGCGATCCGGGCTCCTACGAGCAGTACTTC. Translating it yields CASSDPGSYEQYF.

The rearrangement uses TRBV7-9 and TRBJ2-1, with D perhaps matching TRBD1 (5 bases). Germline loops: CDR1 SEHNR, CDR2 FQNEAQ (reference sequence). The V gene lost 7 bases and the J gene lost 5 bases, with 15 bases spanning the gap. This CDR3 contains 14 residues. CDR3 nucleotides: TGTGCCAGCACAGGGCAGGGTGAAGACAATGAGCAGTTCTTC. This sequence encodes CASTGQGEDNEQFF.

V usage is TRBV4-3 and J usage is TRBJ2-1; TRBD2 is a possible D gene (5 bases). The CDR3 runs 12 residues. The germline gives CDR1 LGHNA, CDR2 YSLEER. V was pared by 8 bases and J by 0 bases, with 5 bases between. CDR3 nucleotide sequence: TGCGCCAGCGGGAGCTCCTACAATGAGCAGTTCTTC. Encoded protein: CASGSSYNEQFF.

The CDR3, as DNA: TGTGCCAGCAGTTACTCGATTAGGGAGAACCACGAGCAGTACTTC. Its translation is CASSYSIRENHEQYF. The chain carries TRBV6-5 and TRBJ2-7, with D perhaps TRBD2 (5 bases). The V and J ends lost 0 bases and 5 bases respectively, with 14 bases between them. Germline CDR1 is MNHEY and CDR2 is SVGAGI. This CDR3 region has 15 residues.

In its sample, this clone was seen once. The chain has TRBV7-9 and TRBJ1-5, with D possibly being TRBD1 (5 bases). Trimming removed 6 bases at V and 6 bases at J, with 15 bases between. The CDR3 spans 14 residues. Germline loops: CDR1 SEHNR, CDR2 FQNEAQ (reference sequence). The CDR3 sequence: CASSSAGQFQPQHF. DNA of the CDR3: TGTGCCAGCAGTAGTGCCGGACAATTTCAGCCCCAGCATTTT.

CDR3 nucleotides: TGTGCCAGCAGTTCTACCGGGGAGCAGTTCTTC. Amino acids: CASSSTGEQFF. The chain combines TRBV5-4 with TRBJ2-1; D is unclear. The CDR3 is 11 residues long. The V and J ends lost 5 bases and 10 bases respectively, with 10 bases between them. The germline CDR1 and CDR2 sequences are SGHNT and YYREEE (reference sequence). The full variable domain, rest sourced from reference TRBV5-4 and TRBJ2-1, is ETGVTQSPTHLIKTRGQQVTLRCSSQSGHNTVSWYQQALGQGPQFIFQYYREEENGRGNFPPRFSGLQFPNYSSELNVNALELDDSALYLCASSSTGEQFFGPGTRLTVL.

The rearrangement joins TRBV11-2 to TRBJ2-1, with 13 bases that match TRBD2. The length of the CDR3 is 16 residues. Germline trimming cut 5 bases from V and 5 bases from J; bases unmatched to any gene: 6. CDR1 and CDR2 (germline): SGHAT, FQNNGV. CDR3 nucleotides: TGTGCCAGCAGCGCGGGACTAGCGGGAATAGACAATGAGCAGTTCTTC. It translates to CASSAGLAGIDNEQFF.

The CDR3 is CASSHPGLAHNEQFF. The CDR3 nucleotides read TGCGCCAGCAGCCACCCGGGACTAGCCCACAATGAGCAGTTCTTC. This chain joins TRBV4-1 and TRBJ2-1, with 9 bases matching TRBD2. With 3 bases clipped from V and 5 bases from J, the junction kept 5 bases outside the gene matches. Germline CDR1 reads MGHRA; CDR2 reads YSYEKL. CDR3 length: 15 amino acids.

The chain employs TRBV15 and TRBJ1-2; D not certain. The CDR3 spans 15 residues. Germline-derived CDR1 and CDR2 are LNHNV and YYDKDF (reference sequence). V shed 0 bases and J shed 2 bases, with 10 bases lying between them. CDR3 sequence (DNA): TGTGCCACCAGCAGAGATCGGTCAGGAAACTATGGCTACACCTTC. Protein: CATSRDRSGNYGYTF.

Here the CDR3 DNA reads TGTGCCAGCAGTTTTAGCGGGGGGCGCTCCTACAATGAGCAGTTCTTC. This sequence encodes CASSFSGGRSYNEQFF. The chain uses TRBV6-6 and TRBJ2-1; TRBD2 aligns across 10 bases. The CDR3 has 16 amino acids. With 4 bases clipped from V and 0 bases from J, the junction kept 3 bases outside the gene matches. CDR1 is MNHNY, CDR2 SVGAGI, per germline (reference sequence).

This clone appeared once. The V call is TRBV18, the J call TRBJ2-5, with 7 bases that match TRBD2. Germline V gene sequence: CDR1 KGHSH, CDR2 LQKENI. The CDR3 is 17 amino acids. With V trimmed by 0 bases and J by 2 bases, 9 bases remained unmatched. As DNA, the CDR3 is TGTGCCAGCTCACCACCTGAGCCTAGCGGAATTCAAGAGACCCAGTACTTC. Its translation is CASSPPEPSGIQETQYF.

The chain employs TRBV7-9 and TRBJ1-1; D ambiguous. Trimming cost V 1 base and J 7 bases, with 7 bases left between them. The CDR3 extends over 12 amino acids. Germline assignment: CDR1 SEHNR and CDR2 FQNEAQ (reference sequence). The CDR3 nucleotides read TGTGCCAGCAGCTTAGATGGAGTTGAAGCTTTCTTT. It translates to CASSLDGVEAFF.

The chain is built from TRBV11-2 and TRBJ2-5; D is ambiguous. The germline V and J ends were trimmed by 0 bases and 4 bases, with 12 bases remaining between them. Germline CDR1 reads SGHAT; CDR2 reads FQNNGV. CDR3 size: 15 residues. The CDR3 loop is CASSLEYSYRETQYF. The CDR3 DNA follows: TGTGCCAGCAGCTTAGAATACAGTTATAGAGAGACCCAGTACTTC.

The CDR3 reads CASSSTKEAGRTQYF. CDR3 DNA sequence: TGTGCCAGCAGCTCCACAAAAGAAGCGGGAAGAACGCAGTATTTT. The V gene is TRBV7-9, the J gene TRBJ2-3, with 7 nucleotides matching TRBD2. CDR1 and CDR2 from the germline V gene are SEHNR and FQNEAQ (reference sequence). The trim removed 4 bases at V and 9 bases at J, leaving 13 bases unmatched. The CDR3 loop spans 15 amino acids.

The chain is built from TRBV4-1 and TRBJ1-5; D is possibly TRBD1 (5 bases). Germline loops: CDR1 MGHRA, CDR2 YSYEKL. The CDR3 sequence is 15 residues long. V was clipped by 4 bases and J by 0 bases, with 10 bases between them. The CDR3 spells CASSPRGSSNQPQHF. In DNA form, the CDR3 reads TGCGCCAGCAGCCCACGGGGGAGTAGCAATCAGCCCCAGCATTTT.

The chain carries TRBV6-5 and TRBJ1-5; D gene uncertain. CDR1 and CDR2 (germline): MNHEY, SVGAGI. V dropped 5 bases and J dropped 3 bases, with 14 bases sitting between them. The CDR3 has 15 residues. DNA of the CDR3: TGTGCCAGCAGTCTTGAAAGTGGGTTCAATCAGCCCCAGCATTTT. Translating it yields CASSLESGFNQPQHF.

This chain links TRBV7-9 with TRBJ2-3; D is undetermined. There are 14 residues in the CDR3. Germline CDR1 reads SEHNR; CDR2 reads FQNEAQ (reference sequence). Trimming removed 4 bases at V and 3 bases at J, with 11 bases between. The CDR3 protein is CASSYEMRTDTQYF. The CDR3 region has the DNA TGTGCCAGCAGCTACGAAATGAGGACAGATACGCAGTATTTT.

About this clone itself: Other nucleotide sequences in the sample specify the same CDR3. The chain has TRBV29-1 and TRBJ2-7, with 7 bases that match TRBD1. The V segment lost 3 bases and the J segment 4 bases; nucleotides outside the gene matches: 0. Germline assignment: CDR1 SQVTM and CDR2 ANQGSEA. CDR3 size: 11 residues. CDR3 in amino acids: CSVDRGYEQYF. The CDR3 DNA sequence: TGCAGCGTTGACAGGGGGTACGAGCAGTACTTC.

The V call is TRBV28, the J call TRBJ2-1; perhaps TRBD1 as D (5 bases). V was shortened by 5 bases and J by 0 bases, with 11 bases between the two germline ends. The germline CDR1 and CDR2 sequences are MDHEN and SYDVKM. The CDR3 runs 15 residues. The CDR3 region is CASSTRVDSYNEQFF. In DNA, the CDR3 is TGTGCCAGCAGTACCAGGGTGGACTCCTACAATGAGCAGTTCTTC.